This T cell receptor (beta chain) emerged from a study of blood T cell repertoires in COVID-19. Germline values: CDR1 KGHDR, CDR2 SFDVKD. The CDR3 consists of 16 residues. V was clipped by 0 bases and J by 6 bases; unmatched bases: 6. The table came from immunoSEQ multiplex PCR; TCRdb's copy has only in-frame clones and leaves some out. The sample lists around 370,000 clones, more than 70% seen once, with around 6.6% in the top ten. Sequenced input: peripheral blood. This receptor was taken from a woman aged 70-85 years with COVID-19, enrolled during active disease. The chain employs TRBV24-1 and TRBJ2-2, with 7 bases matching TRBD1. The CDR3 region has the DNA TGTGCCACCAGTGATTTGTACCAGGGGGTGGCCGGGGAGCTGTTTTTT. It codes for CATSDLYQGVAGELFF.